This T cell receptor beta chain was obtained from a study of CDR3 diversity in severe acne. TCRdb recomputed calls from the PCR reads with MiXCR, one row per CDR3 protein. The sample lists more than 70,000 distinct CDR3 sequences, approximately 52% seen once, with about 9.5% in the top ten. Trimming left V 4 bases short and J 2 bases short, with 9 bases between. The CDR3 spans 12 residues. The germline V gene has CDR1 SQVTM and CDR2 ANQGSEA. In its sample, this clonotype was seen a few times. The clonotype comes from a male donor in good health, serving as a control. The chain links TRBV29-1 to TRBJ2-7; no firm D call. The sequenced material came from blood. CDR3 sequence (DNA): TGCAGCGTTGGACATGTAACCTACGAGCAGTACTTC. Residues: CSVGHVTYEQYF.